This TCR beta chain was sequenced in a study of blood T cell repertoires in COVID-19. The germline V gene encodes CDR1 SGHAT and CDR2 FQNNGV. The CDR3 runs 15 residues. V was pared by 6 bases and J by 4 bases, with 16 bases between. This clone was found a few times. Authors' analysis steps: Nucleated cell counts were estimated from reference gene primer amplification. Assay: immunoSEQ multiplex PCR; the TCRdb copy retains only in-frame clones and omits some. V and J calls and clone size are those listed in that table; D and trimming were worked out from the DNA. The sample holds about 83,000 clones, 80% to 90% seen once.

The TCR originated in a woman older than 75 with acute or convalescent COVID-19. The chain has TRBV11-2 and TRBJ1-5, with no clear D. The material sequenced was peripheral blood. The CDR3 sequence is CASSLGASYNQPQHF. CDR3 sequence (DNA): TGTGCCAGCAGTTTGGGAGCAAGCTATAATCAGCCCCAGCATTTT.